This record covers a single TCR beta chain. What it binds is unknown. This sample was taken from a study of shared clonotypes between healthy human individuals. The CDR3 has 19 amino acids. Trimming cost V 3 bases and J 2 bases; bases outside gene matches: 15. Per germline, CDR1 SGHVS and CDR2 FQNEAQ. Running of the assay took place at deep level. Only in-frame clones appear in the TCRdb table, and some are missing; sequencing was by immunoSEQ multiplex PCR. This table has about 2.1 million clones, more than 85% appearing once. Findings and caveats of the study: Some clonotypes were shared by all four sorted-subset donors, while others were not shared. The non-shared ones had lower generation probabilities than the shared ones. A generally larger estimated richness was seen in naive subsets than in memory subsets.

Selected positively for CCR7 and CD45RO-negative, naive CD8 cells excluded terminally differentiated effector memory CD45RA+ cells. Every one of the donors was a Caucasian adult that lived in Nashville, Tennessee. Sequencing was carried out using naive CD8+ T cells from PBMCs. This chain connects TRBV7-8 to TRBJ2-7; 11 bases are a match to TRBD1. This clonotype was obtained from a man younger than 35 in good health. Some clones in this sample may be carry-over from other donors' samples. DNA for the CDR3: TGTGCCAGCAGCTTGAGCGTGAGTGGACAGGGGGCGATTACCTACGAGCAGTACTTC. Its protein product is CASSLSVSGQGAITYEQYF.